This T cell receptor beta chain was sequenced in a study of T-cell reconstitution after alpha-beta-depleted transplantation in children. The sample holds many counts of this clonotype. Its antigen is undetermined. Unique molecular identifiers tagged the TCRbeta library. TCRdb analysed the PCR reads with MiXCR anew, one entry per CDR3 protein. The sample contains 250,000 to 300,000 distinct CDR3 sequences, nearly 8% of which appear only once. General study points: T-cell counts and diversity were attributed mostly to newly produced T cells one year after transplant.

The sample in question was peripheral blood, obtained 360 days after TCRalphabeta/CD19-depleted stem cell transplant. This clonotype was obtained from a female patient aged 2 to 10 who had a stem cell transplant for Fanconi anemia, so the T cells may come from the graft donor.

The CDR3 loop is CATSRDGSGGADEQFF. CDR3 in DNA: TGTGCCACCAGCAGAGATGGTTCAGGGGGCGCCGATGAGCAGTTCTTC. The chain is built from TRBV15 and TRBJ2-1, with 8 bases lining up with TRBD1. Germline trimming cut 0 bases from V and 8 bases from J; bases unmatched to any gene: 9. In germline, CDR1 is LNHNV, CDR2 YYDKDF (reference sequence). The CDR3 totals 16 residues. The variable domain in full, with the rest retrieved from reference TRBV15 and TRBJ2-1, is DAMVIQNPRYQVTQFGKPVTLSCSQTLNHNVMYWYQQKSSQAPKLLFHYYDKDFNNEADTPDNFQSRRPNTSFCFLDIRSPGLGDTAMYLCATSRDGSGGADEQFFGPGTRLTVL.